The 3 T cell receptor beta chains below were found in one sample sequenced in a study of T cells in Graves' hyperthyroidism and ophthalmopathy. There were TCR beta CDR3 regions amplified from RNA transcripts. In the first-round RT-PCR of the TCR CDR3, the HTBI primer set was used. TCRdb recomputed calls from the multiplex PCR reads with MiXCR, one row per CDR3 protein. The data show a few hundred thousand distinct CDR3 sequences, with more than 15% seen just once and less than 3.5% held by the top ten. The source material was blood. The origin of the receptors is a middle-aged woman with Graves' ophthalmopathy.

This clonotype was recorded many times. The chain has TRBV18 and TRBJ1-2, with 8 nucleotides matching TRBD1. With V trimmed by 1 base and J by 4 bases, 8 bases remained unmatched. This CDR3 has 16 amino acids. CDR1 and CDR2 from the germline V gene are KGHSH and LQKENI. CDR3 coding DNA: TGTGCCAGCTCACCACAACGGGACAGGAACTTCTATGGCTACACCTTC. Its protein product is CASSPQRDRNFYGYTF.

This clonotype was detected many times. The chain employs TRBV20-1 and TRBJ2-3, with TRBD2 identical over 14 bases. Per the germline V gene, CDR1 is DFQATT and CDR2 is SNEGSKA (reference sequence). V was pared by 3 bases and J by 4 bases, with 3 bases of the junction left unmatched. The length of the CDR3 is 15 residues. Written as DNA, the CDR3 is TGCAGTGCTAGCGGGACTAGCGGGAGTGCAGATACGCAGTATTTT. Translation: CSASGTSGSADTQYF.

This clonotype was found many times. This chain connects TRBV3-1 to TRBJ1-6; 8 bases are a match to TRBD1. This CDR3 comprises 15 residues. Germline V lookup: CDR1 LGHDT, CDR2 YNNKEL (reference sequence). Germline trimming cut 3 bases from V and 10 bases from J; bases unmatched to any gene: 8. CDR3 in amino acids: CASSQRQGAGSPLHF. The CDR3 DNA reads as TGTGCCAGCAGCCAGCGCCAGGGGGCAGGATCACCCCTCCACTTT.